This T cell receptor beta chain was captured in a study of T cells in Graves' hyperthyroidism and ophthalmopathy. For the study at large: Upon initial diagnosis and before any treatment, peripheral blood was collected. Regarding the study as a whole: In validation, the model predicted ophthalmopathy. These predictions came a median about 6.8 months before onset. Blood samples included most of the expanded thyroid clonotypes exceeding 0.001.

This clonotype was picked up many times. Its antigen is unidentified. Researchers amplified the TCR beta CDR3 regions from RNA transcripts. Initially, a first-round RT-PCR of the TCR CDR3 employed the HTBI primer set. TCRdb fed the multiplex PCR reads into MiXCR, producing one record per CDR3 protein. Altogether 300,000 to 500,000 distinct CDR3 sequences are present, just under 15% being singletons, with the ten largest covering approximately 32%. What was sequenced was blood. This receptor was obtained from a woman under 40 with Graves' hyperthyroidism.

The CDR3 DNA reads TGTGCCAGCAGCTTAGGGGGGACTAGCGGGAGAGGTACGCAGTATTTT. Translated: CASSLGGTSGRGTQYF. V gene TRBV7-2 combines with J gene TRBJ2-3, with 14 bases that match TRBD2. The junction had 5 bases not matched to a gene; V was cut back by 1 base and J by 8 bases. CDR1 and CDR2 (germline): SGHTA, FQGNSA. CDR3 size: 16 residues. The full variable domain, completed using reference TRBV7-2 and TRBJ2-3, is GAGVSQSPSNKVTEKGKDVELRCDPISGHTALYWYRQSLGQGLEFLIYFQGNSAPDKSGLPSDRFSAERTGGSVSTLTIQRTQQEDSAVYLCASSLGGTSGRGTQYFGPGTRLTVL.